Described below is a single TCR beta chain sequence and its context. This sample was taken from a study of blood T cell repertoires in COVID-19. On the study more broadly: Samples representing acute and convalescent COVID-19 were sourced from the United States, Italy and Spain. In each case, the material was cDNA or gDNA derived from T cells, B-cell-depleted T cells, or PBMCs.

Original processing notes: Quantification of nucleated cells was approximated via reference gene primer amplification. Profiled with immunoSEQ multiplex PCR; TCRdb holds only in-frame clones, not every one. The V and J calls and clone size were taken over from that table, and D and trimming were inferred from the DNA. Of about 98,000 clones in the sample, roughly 80% were seen once. Sequencing was performed on peripheral blood. This TCR derives from a man in his 70s with active or convalescent COVID-19.

The CDR3: CASSGPHRGTTEAFF. CDR3 bases: TGTGCCAGTAGTGGCCCCCATAGGGGAACCACTGAAGCTTTCTTT. This chain links TRBV19 with TRBJ1-1; a possible D gene is TRBD1 (5 bases). This CDR3 spans 15 amino acids. Germline CDR1 and CDR2: LNHDA and SQIVND (reference sequence). V was cut by 5 bases and J by 4 bases, with 17 bases left in between.